The source of this T cell receptor beta chain is a study of cytomegalovirus exposure and HLA in healthy donors. In the case of this clone: Its antigen is currently unknown.

Study-level points and caveats: HLA alleles were associated with 15,000 to 20,000 TCR beta sequences in a later analysis at 0.05 false discovery rate.

Amplification used 60 Vbeta primers and 13 Jbeta primers. Generated by immunoSEQ multiplex PCR, the TCRdb table keeps only in-frame clones and is missing some. This sample carries about 180,000 clones, less than 80% of them seen once, and the ten largest clones take approximately 0.69%. The V gene's germline CDR1 is SGHRS and CDR2 YFSETQ. V gave up 1 base and J gave up 5 bases, with 12 bases separating them. The CDR3 runs 14 residues. The sample was PBMCs. V is TRBV5-1 and J is TRBJ2-5; TRBD1 might be the D (6 bases). The sequence was obtained from a woman between 35 and 50 years old in good health and CMV-seronegative. Here the CDR3 reads CASSLRTAGETQYF. In DNA form, the CDR3 reads TGCGCCAGCAGCTTGAGGACAGCAGGGGAGACCCAGTACTTC.